This T cell receptor beta chain emerged from a study of blood T cell repertoires in COVID-19. Study-wide background: T cells, B-cell-depleted T cells, or PBMCs supplied cDNA or gDNA.

Germline assignment: CDR1 SGHTA and CDR2 FQGNSA. Trimming removed 5 bases at V and 0 bases at J, with 14 bases between. This CDR3 has 16 amino acids. In the study's own analysis: Reference gene primer amplification yielded estimated nucleated cell counts. The data were produced by immunoSEQ multiplex PCR, yet TCRdb's version contains in-frame clones alone and is incomplete. Clone size and the V and J calls come from that table; the DNA yielded D and trimming. Among approximately 170,000 clones listed, around 82% were seen once. The specimen was peripheral blood. The chain has TRBV7-2 and TRBJ1-5; no clear D gene. The receptor's source is a human donor with acute or convalescent COVID-19. The donor label of this sample is uncertain. CDR3 coding DNA: TGTGCCAGCAGCCTTTCGGGTCTCAATAGCAATCAGCCCCAGCATTTT. Translation: CASSLSGLNSNQPQHF.